This TCR beta chain was identified during a study of shared clonotypes between healthy human individuals. As for the study in general: Ranging from 18 to 49 in age, donors were two women and three men. Donors had three CD4 naive, three CD4 memory, two CD8 naive and one CD8 memory plate apiece.

Terminally differentiated effector memory CD45RA+ cells were excluded by CCR7 positive selection of CD45RO-negative cells. Findings and limits, study-wide: Sequencing depth was expected to influence donor clonotype sharing.

The CDR3 has 13 amino acids. Per germline, CDR1 MGHRA and CDR2 YSYEKL. The V and J ends lost 8 bases and 1 base respectively, with 8 bases between them. Several immunoSEQ plates held equal portions of the genomic DNA taken from each subset. Sequencing was performed with immunoSEQ multiplex PCR; in TCRdb, only in-frame clones are kept and a portion is missing. The table lists around 2,000,000 clones, roughly 94% of them singletons. Concerning this clone itself: What it binds is unknown.

This chain connects TRBV4-1 to TRBJ2-2; no firm D call. The sequence was obtained from a man between 18 and 35 years old in good health. The sequenced material came from naive CD8+ T cells sorted from blood. The CDR3 loop reads CASYSGNTGELFF. The CDR3 nucleotides are TGCGCCAGCTATTCCGGGAACACCGGGGAGCTGTTTTTT.